Presented here are 3 T cell receptor beta chains from one specimen sequenced in a study of T cell responses to AZD1222 COVID-19 vaccine (dated by TCRdb to the early 2020s). Explained via the paper, the time point label denotes: about 28 days (+/-7) after the second vaccine dose. Libraries were built with the immunoSEQ multiplex PCR assay. As stored in TCRdb, this immuneACCESS dataset retains in-frame rearrangements with V and J assigned. A fraction of the clones does not appear; measured against another copy, unresolved V genes explain less than half of the discrepancy, and the remainder lacks a known reason. The sample has approximately 150,000 clones on record, around nine tenths of them singletons. The top ten hold about 9.4% of the sample. The sample in question was peripheral blood, obtained 28 days after the second AZD1222 dose. These receptor sequences come from an adult who received the AZD1222 COVID-19 vaccine.

The CDR3 region is CAIVKDTGRPTGNTIYF. The CDR3 DNA follows: TGTGCCATCGTTAAGGATACGGGTCGACCGACTGGAAACACCATATATTTT. V gene TRBV10-3 combines with J gene TRBJ1-3; D is unclear. This CDR3 spans 17 amino acids. Trimming removed 8 bases from V and 2 bases from J, with 22 bases in between. Germline V CDR1 and CDR2: ENHRY, SYGVKD.

The chain has TRBV19 and TRBJ1-1, with D unclear. V was shortened by 0 bases and J by 1 base, with 9 bases between the two germline ends. CDR3 size: 15 residues. Looked up from germline, CDR1 is LNHDA and CDR2 is SQIVND (reference sequence). The CDR3 spells CASSIDQPTNTEAFF. The DNA of the CDR3 is TGTGCCAGTAGTATAGATCAACCGACGAACACTGAAGCTTTCTTT.

This clone occurred a few times. The chain couples TRBV5-4 to TRBJ2-6; 8 bases agree with TRBD2. The germline V gene encodes CDR1 SGHNT and CDR2 YYREEE (reference sequence). The CDR3 has 16 residues. The V and J ends lost 2 bases and 2 bases, in that order; junction bases with no gene match: 3. CDR3 loop: CASSFEAGAGANVLTF. The DNA of the CDR3 is TGTGCCAGCAGCTTTGAAGCGGGAGCTGGGGCCAACGTCCTGACTTTC.